Given below is one T cell receptor beta chain in context. The antigen is unknown. These data are taken from a study of post-analysis software for immune sequencing data. Tagging with unique molecular identifiers was a feature of the TCR beta cDNA libraries. Using its own MiXCR run on the PCR reads, TCRdb lists one record per CDR3 protein. In the table there are roughly 800,000 distinct CDR3 sequences, more than 45% of which are singletons. This CDR3 is 15 amino acids long. The V gene lost 6 bases and the J gene lost 4 bases, with 16 bases spanning the gap. Germline-derived CDR1 and CDR2 are MNHNY and SVGAGI (reference sequence). Broader study findings: Strong same-batch co-clustering of samples appeared with F measure clustering. Included in a set of five TRBV segments more frequent in patients than controls were TRBV5-6, TRBV5-1 and TRBV20-1.

V is TRBV6-6 and J is TRBJ1-5, with D possibly matching TRBD1 (5 bases). The specimen sequenced was blood. This clonotype was obtained from a girl between 5 and 17 years old with multiple sclerosis. CDR3 sequence: CASRAGPLWNQPQHF. The CDR3 DNA reads as TGTGCCAGCAGAGCAGGGCCGTTATGGAATCAGCCCCAGCATTTT.